Described below is a single TCR beta chain sequence and its context. This CDR3 comprises 16 residues. V gave up 1 base and J gave up 2 bases, with 13 bases separating them. The V gene's germline CDR1 is SGHDN and CDR2 FVKESK. The authors carried out high-throughput sequencing of TCR beta. They applied it to CD8+ and CD4+ T cells obtained from blood. This sample is drawn from a study of CD8 T cells in Susac syndrome. With random hexamers, about 0.5 to 1 ug RNA was reverse transcribed. From the immunoSEQ multiplex PCR reads, TCRdb called clonotypes with MiXCR, one entry per CDR3 protein. The sample lists 100,000 to 150,000 distinct CDR3 sequences; around 96% were seen once.

This clonotype was obtained from a human donor in good health. The chain is built from TRBV14 and TRBJ2-3; D gene unclear. The sequenced material came from CD4+ T cells from PBMCs. DNA of the CDR3: TGTGCCAGCAGCCAAGCCGGCGGTTTCGCCACAGATACGCAGTATTTT. Residues: CASSQAGGFATDTQYF.